This is a list of T cell receptor beta chains from one sample in a study of CD8+ T cells in alopecia areata. Assay used: immunoSEQ multiplex PCR; TCRdb lists only in-frame clones, some missing. The data contain about 160,000 clones, roughly two thirds of them seen just once; the ten biggest clones take up 0.91%. Sequenced here: CD4+ T cells sorted from blood, sampled at week 4, from a patient treated with tofacitinib. The receptors stem from a human donor with alopecia areata. Both conserved end residues are part of each CDR3. The D gene is left open where the match is weak. Not every row has a clone size; where given, it reads once, few, many or a size class.

v_call	j_call	clone_size	d_call	cdr3_aa	cdr3_nt
TRBV5-1	TRBJ2-3	NA	NA	CASSTDLSTDTQYF	TGCGCCAGCTCGACGGACCTTAGCACAGATACGCAGTATTTT
TRBV5-1	TRBJ2-7	NA	TRBD2	CASSLEVASGGLTYEQYF	TGCGCCAGCAGCTTGGAAGTCGCTAGCGGGGGCCTTACCTACGAGCAGTACTTC
TRBV2	TRBJ2-3	NA	TRBD2	CASSRLAGARTDTQYF	TGTGCCAGCAGTCGTCTAGCGGGGGCCCGCACAGATACGCAGTATTTT
TRBV7-2	TRBJ1-1	NA	NA	CASSPWQANTEAFF	TGTGCCAGCTCCCCTTGGCAGGCGAACACTGAAGCTTTCTTT
TRBV29-1	TRBJ2-4	NA	TRBD2	CSVPPGLAGVLAKNIQYF	TGCAGCGTGCCTCCGGGACTAGCGGGGGTCCTAGCCAAAAACATTCAGTACTTC
TRBV30	TRBJ1-2	NA	NA	CAWSEPSYGYTF	TGTGCCTGGAGTGAACCGTCCTATGGCTACACCTTC
TRBV29-1	TRBJ1-5	few	TRBD1	CSVPTGAVQPQHF	TGCAGCGTACCGACAGGGGCCGTTCAGCCCCAGCATTTT
TRBV7-2	TRBJ2-1	NA	NA	CASTQGAYNEQFF	TGTGCCAGCACCCAGGGAGCCTACAATGAGCAGTTCTTC
TRBV6-5	TRBJ2-7	NA	NA	CATQTPGGGEQYF	TGTGCCACCCAAACCCCAGGGGGGGGAGAGCAGTACTTC
TRBV29-1	TRBJ2-7	once	TRBD1	CSVTTSGQGGNYEQYF	TGCAGCGTTACCACGTCGGGACAGGGGGGAAACTACGAGCAGTACTTC
TRBV29-1	TRBJ1-1	NA	NA	CSARDLNTEAFF	TGCAGCGCCAGAGACCTGAACACTGAAGCTTTCTTT
TRBV29-1	TRBJ2-1	NA	NA	CSGGGATTYNEQFF	TGCAGCGGAGGCGGGGCTACCACCTACAATGAGCAGTTCTTC
TRBV5-5	TRBJ2-7	NA	NA	CASSLTGTYEQYF	TGTGCCAGCAGCTTGACAGGGACCTACGAGCAGTACTTC
TRBV7-2	TRBJ2-1	once	TRBD2	CASSLGGGPYNEQFF	TGTGCCAGCAGCCTTGGCGGGGGGCCGTACAATGAGCAGTTCTTC
TRBV6-5	TRBJ1-1	few	NA	CATQGSTEAFF	TGTGCCACCCAGGGTTCCACTGAAGCTTTCTTT
TRBV7-9	TRBJ1-2	NA	TRBD1	CASSTTQGARGYTF	TGTGCCAGCAGCACCACACAGGGGGCCCGTGGCTACACCTTC
TRBV5-1	TRBJ2-5	few	NA	CASSLVPDQETQYF	TGCGCCAGCAGCTTGGTGCCGGATCAAGAGACCCAGTACTTC
TRBV14	TRBJ2-2	NA	NA	CASSHFAELFF	TGTGCCAGCAGCCACTTTGCGGAGCTGTTTTTT
TRBV7-2	TRBJ2-5	once	NA	CASSLAPRGEQYF	TGTGCCAGCAGCTTAGCCCCCCGAGGGGAGCAGTACTTC
TRBV7-2	TRBJ2-5	NA	TRBD2	CASSVGGASYETQYF	TGTGCCAGCAGCGTCGGGGGGGCCAGCTACGAGACCCAGTACTTC
TRBV27	TRBJ2-3	few	NA	CASSLLPGRTTDTQYF	TGTGCCAGCAGTCTACTACCGGGACGCACTACAGATACGCAGTATTTT
TRBV15	TRBJ1-2	NA	TRBD1	CATSRRQGGGYTF	TGTGCCACCAGCAGGCGACAGGGGGGAGGCTACACCTTC
TRBV6-5	TRBJ2-2	once	NA	CASSSRDTGELFF	TGTGCCAGCAGTTCACGGGATACCGGGGAGCTGTTTTTT
TRBV30	TRBJ2-7	NA	NA	CAWSVPPGVHEQYF	TGTGCCTGGAGTGTACCCCCGGGGGTCCACGAGCAGTACTTC
TRBV5-1	TRBJ2-1	NA	NA	CASSREYNEQFF	TGCGCCAGCAGCAGGGAGTACAATGAGCAGTTCTTC
TRBV29-1	TRBJ2-3	NA	TRBD2	CSVLAGGLDTQYF	TGCAGCGTTCTAGCGGGGGGCCTAGATACGCAGTATTTT
TRBV29-1	TRBJ1-1	NA	NA	CSVGTNMNTEAFF	TGCAGCGTGGGGACAAATATGAACACTGAAGCTTTCTTT
TRBV7-2	TRBJ1-3	NA	NA	CASSSGERNTIYF	TGTGCCAGCAGCTCGGGGGAGCGAAACACCATATATTTT
TRBV11-2	TRBJ2-7	NA	NA	CASSSTRGNWEQYF	TGTGCCAGCAGCTCGACCCGGGGGAATTGGGAGCAGTACTTC